The entry below describes one T cell receptor beta chain. This sample stems from a study of blood T cell repertoires in COVID-19. The repertoire was sequenced with immunoSEQ multiplex PCR; TCRdb's copy has only in-frame clones and lacks some. The table lists just over 350,000 clones, more than 85% of them singletons. Germline lookup yields CDR1 MGHDK and CDR2 SYGVNS. The CDR3 is 16 amino acids. V was trimmed by 2 bases and J by 2 bases, leaving 15 bases between them. The sequence was collected from a woman in her twenties or thirties who had recovered from COVID-19. The chain links TRBV25-1 to TRBJ1-2, with D perhaps TRBD1 (5 bases). The specimen was PBMCs or T cells enriched from blood (not recorded which). DNA of the CDR3: TGTGCCAGCAGTGAACCGGGGATCGGGGGGAACTATGGCTACACCTTC. Encoded protein: CASSEPGIGGNYGYTF.